This TCR beta chain is from a study of T cells in Graves' hyperthyroidism and ophthalmopathy. RNA transcripts were the template for amplifying TCR beta CDR3 regions. The primer set for the first-round RT-PCR of the TCR CDR3 was HTBI. TCRdb itself ran the multiplex PCR reads through MiXCR, one entry per CDR3 protein. Altogether 480,000 or so distinct CDR3 sequences are present, 14% being singletons, with the ten largest covering less than 20%. This clonotype was counted only a few times. V shed 5 bases and J shed 5 bases, with 14 bases lying between them. CDR1 is SGHRS, CDR2 YFSETQ, per germline. The CDR3 consists of 14 residues.

This receptor was identified in a young woman with Graves' hyperthyroidism. The V gene is TRBV5-1, the J gene TRBJ2-1; TRBD2 might be the D (5 bases). The sequenced sample was blood. CDR3 amino acids: CASSKVLADNEQFF. In DNA, the CDR3 is TGCGCCAGCAGTAAAGTTCTAGCCGACAATGAGCAGTTCTTC.